The 10 T cell receptor beta chains below all came from one sample that was sequenced in a study of blood T cell repertoires in COVID-19. Repertoires were generated with immunoSEQ multiplex PCR, while TCRdb's copy carries only in-frame clones and drops some. The sample lists some 340,000 clones; 80% to 85% were seen once. The sequenced sample was PBMCs or T cells enriched from blood (not recorded which). Every receptor here comes from a woman between 50 and 59 years old who had recovered from COVID-19.

This rearrangement joins TRBV5-1 to TRBJ2-3; 9 bases align to TRBD1. V was pared by 4 bases and J by 2 bases, with 14 bases of the junction left unmatched. This CDR3 has 18 amino acids. The V gene's germline CDR1 is SGHRS and CDR2 YFSETQ. The CDR3 loop reads CASSPGTGWGLDTDTQYF. The CDR3 DNA reads as TGCGCCAGCAGCCCCGGGACAGGGTGGGGTCTTGACACAGATACGCAGTATTTT.

This rearrangement joins TRBV19 to TRBJ2-1; 8 bases fit TRBD1. Unmatched junction bases numbered 9, after V lost 5 bases and J lost 0 bases. This CDR3 has 17 amino acids. Germline CDR1 LNHDA, CDR2 SQIVND (reference sequence). Written as DNA, the CDR3 is TGTGCCAGTAGTGTCGGACAGGGACTCGCCTCCTACAATGAGCAGTTCTTC. Its protein product is CASSVGQGLASYNEQFF.

V gene TRBV30 combines with J gene TRBJ1-1; D remains unclear. Trimming took 0 bases from V and 3 from J, leaving 5 bases between them. This CDR3 comprises 12 residues. Germline V gene lookup returns CDR1 GTSNPN and CDR2 SVGIG (reference sequence). In DNA, the CDR3 is TGTGCCTGGAGTGTATTAGACACTGAAGCTTTCTTT. This translates into CAWSVLDTEAFF. Based on the CDR3 plus reference TRBV30 and TRBJ1-1, the full variable domain is SQTIHQWPATLVQPVGSPLSLECTVEGTSNPNLYWYRQAAGRGLQLLFYSVGIGQISSEVPQNLSASRPQDRQFILSSKKLLLSDSGFYLCAWSVLDTEAFFGQGTRLTVV.

The rearrangement uses TRBV15 and TRBJ2-5, with TRBD2 matching 11 bases. V dropped 0 bases and J dropped 13; count of bases not matched to a gene: 10. The CDR3 is 15 amino acids. The germline V gene has CDR1 LNHNV and CDR2 YYDKDF (reference sequence). This chain's CDR3 is CATSRDNSGGGPRYF. CDR3 coding DNA: TGTGCCACCAGCAGAGATAATAGCGGGGGGGGACCACGGTACTTC.

This chain connects TRBV5-6 to TRBJ1-1; no firm D call. The length of the CDR3 is 15 residues. Trimming stripped 4 bases from V and 1 base from J, with 14 bases between. Germline V CDR1 and CDR2: SGHDT, YYEEEE. The CDR3 protein is CASSAILISNTEAFF. Here the CDR3 DNA reads TGTGCCAGCAGCGCCATACTGATATCGAACACTGAAGCTTTCTTT. Full variable domain (missing parts from reference TRBV5-6 and TRBJ1-1): DAGVTQSPTHLIKTRGQQVTLRCSPKSGHDTVSWYQQALGQGPQFIFQYYEEEERQRGNFPDRFSGHQFPNYSSELNVNALLLGDSALYLCASSAILISNTEAFFGQGTRLTVV.

The J gene is TRBJ2-3, the V gene TRBV12-3 or TRBV12-4; weak D call: TRBD2 (6 bases). Trimming stripped 3 bases from V and 7 bases from J, with 8 bases between. The CDR3 sequence is 12 residues long. CDR3 DNA: TGTGCCAGCAGTTTTAGCGGAAATACGCAGTATTTT. Translation gives CASSFSGNTQYF.

The J gene is TRBJ2-1, the V gene TRBV19, with 8 bases matching TRBD2. The CDR3 sequence is 13 residues long. CDR1 and CDR2 from the germline V gene are LNHDA and SQIVND (reference sequence). Trimming took 8 bases from V and 3 from J; bases not matched to a gene: 3. For the CDR3, the DNA is TGTGCCAGTGTCGGGGGGGGCTACAATGAGCAGTTCTTC. Its protein is CASVGGGYNEQFF.

The gene calls are TRBV10-3 and TRBJ2-3; D possibly corresponds to TRBD2 (6 bases). Germline V CDR1 and CDR2: ENHRY, SYGVKD. The CDR3 covers 16 residues. Deletions cut 2 bases from V and 7 bases from J, with 19 bases between. The CDR3 DNA sequence: TGTGCCATCAGTGAGAACTCTTTCTCCGGGGGAAATACGCAGTATTTT. This sequence encodes CAISENSFSGGNTQYF.

The gene calls are TRBV7-2 and TRBJ1-6; 8 bases line up with TRBD1. Per germline, CDR1 SGHTA and CDR2 FQGNSA. The CDR3 covers 14 residues. Trimming at V came to 8 bases and at J to 9 bases, leaving 9 bases not matched to a gene. CDR3 in amino acids: CASRSGQGFSPLHF. The CDR3 DNA reads as TGTGCCAGCCGCAGTGGACAGGGTTTTTCACCCCTCCACTTT.

The gene calls are TRBV7-9 and TRBJ1-1; tentative D call: TRBD1 (6 bases). V was shortened by 5 bases and J by 6 bases, with 13 bases between the two germline ends. Looked up from germline, CDR1 is SEHNR and CDR2 is FQNEAQ (reference sequence). This CDR3 has 13 residues. CDR3 sequence reads: CASSPGQLAEAFF. The CDR3 coding sequence is TGTGCCAGCAGCCCTGGACAGTTAGCTGAAGCTTTCTTT.